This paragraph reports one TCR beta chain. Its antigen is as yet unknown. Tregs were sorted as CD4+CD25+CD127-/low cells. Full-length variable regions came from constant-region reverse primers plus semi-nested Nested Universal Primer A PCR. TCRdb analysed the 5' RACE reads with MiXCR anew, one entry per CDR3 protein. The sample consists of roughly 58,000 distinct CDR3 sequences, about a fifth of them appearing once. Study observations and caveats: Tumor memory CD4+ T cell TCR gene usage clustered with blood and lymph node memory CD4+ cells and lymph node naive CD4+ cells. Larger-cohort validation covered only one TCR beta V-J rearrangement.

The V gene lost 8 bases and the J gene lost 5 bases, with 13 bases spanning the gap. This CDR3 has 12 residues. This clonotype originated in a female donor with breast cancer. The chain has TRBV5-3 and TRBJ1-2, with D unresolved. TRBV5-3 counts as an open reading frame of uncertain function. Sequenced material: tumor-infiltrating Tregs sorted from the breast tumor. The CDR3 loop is CARLRRDYGYTF. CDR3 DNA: TGTGCCAGGCTCAGGCGGGATTATGGCTACACCTTC.